This is a list of T cell receptor beta chains from one sample in a study of blood T cell repertoires in COVID-19. The assay was immunoSEQ multiplex PCR, and TCRdb's table has in-frame clones only and misses some. The repertoire has some 300,000 clones, about 87% of them found once; the top ten carry 5.5% to 8.5%. Sequencing was carried out using peripheral blood. The receptor source for this set is a woman between 25 and 40 years old who had recovered from COVID-19. Each CDR3 is given with its conserved first and last residue. The D gene is left open where the match is weak. Only some rows state a clone size, as once, few, many or a class for expanded clones.

CDR3aa	CDR3nt	j_gene	v_gene	abundance	d_gene
CATSDRQGNTEAFF	TGTGCCACCAGTGATCGACAGGGAAACACTGAAGCTTTCTTT	TRBJ1-1	TRBV24-1	once	TRBD1
CASRLQGYTEAFF	TGTGCCAGCAGACTCCAGGGTTACACTGAAGCTTTCTTT	TRBJ1-1	TRBV28	.	.
CASSSTGISPLHF	TGTGCCAGCAGTAGTACAGGGATTTCACCCCTCCACTTT	TRBJ1-6	TRBV6-6	.	.
CASSSSGLYNEQFF	TGTGCCAGCAGCTCTAGCGGGCTCTACAATGAGCAGTTCTTC	TRBJ2-1	TRBV14	once	TRBD2
CASGFDRGEAFF	TGTGCTAGTGGATTTGACAGGGGTGAAGCTTTCTTT	TRBJ1-1	TRBV12-5	.	TRBD1
CASSRDSNTEAFF	TGCGCCAGCAGCAGGGACTCCAACACTGAAGCTTTCTTT	TRBJ1-1	TRBV5-1	.	.
CASTPDGGTDTQYF	TGTGCCAGCACCCCAGACGGGGGCACAGATACGCAGTATTTT	TRBJ2-3	TRBV6-2/TRBV6-3	few	.
CASSELAGAKETQYF	TGTGCCAGCAGCGAACTAGCGGGGGCCAAAGAGACCCAGTACTTC	TRBJ2-5	TRBV11-3	.	TRBD2
CASAQGPSGEETQYF	TGTGCCAGCGCTCAAGGCCCTAGCGGGGAAGAGACCCAGTACTTC	TRBJ2-5	TRBV7-2	.	TRBD2
CASSFLGGVEQYF	TGTGCCAGCAGTTTCCTGGGGGGTGTCGAGCAGTACTTC	TRBJ2-7	TRBV28	few	.
CASSHRDRDLYGYTF	TGTGCCAGCAGTCACCGGGACAGGGATCTCTATGGCTACACCTTC	TRBJ1-2	TRBV6-2/TRBV6-3	few	TRBD1
CASSSDSTNEKLFF	TGCGCCAGCAGCTCGGACAGCACTAATGAAAAACTGTTTTTT	TRBJ1-4	TRBV5-1	.	.
CASSNQRGYGQETQYF	TGTGCCAGCAGTAATCAACGGGGGTACGGCCAAGAGACCCAGTACTTC	TRBJ2-5	TRBV28	.	.
CASIKSGARWEQYF	TGTGCCAGCATAAAAAGCGGTGCCCGGTGGGAGCAGTACTTC	TRBJ2-7	TRBV28	.	.
CASSIDRGQNTEAFF	TGTGCCAGTAGTATAGATCGCGGTCAGAACACTGAAGCTTTCTTT	TRBJ1-1	TRBV19	.	.
CATSDTTGDRQETQYF	TGTGCCACCAGTGACACCACAGGGGACAGGCAAGAGACCCAGTACTTC	TRBJ2-5	TRBV24-1	.	TRBD1
CASSNPLGDADTQYF	TGTGCCAGTAGTAACCCATTAGGGGATGCGGATACGCAGTATTTT	TRBJ2-3	TRBV19	.	.
CASSGSGQGAYEQYF	TGTGCCAGCAGCGGTTCGGGACAGGGGGCCTACGAGCAGTACTTC	TRBJ2-7	TRBV5-4	.	TRBD1
CASSQDPVRGNSPLHF	TGCGCCAGCAGCCAAGATCCGGTTAGGGGTAATTCACCCCTCCACTTT	TRBJ1-6	TRBV4-1	.	.
CASSPRSGQAEEKLFF	TGTGCCAGCAGCCCACGAAGCGGACAGGCCGAAGAAAAACTGTTTTTT	TRBJ1-4	TRBV7-2	once	TRBD1
CASSPFGTGGNEQFF	TGTGCCAGTAGTCCTTTCGGGACAGGGGGCAATGAGCAGTTCTTC	TRBJ2-1	TRBV19	.	TRBD1
CASSPGHYEQYF	TGCGCCAGCAGCCCTGGACACTACGAGCAGTACTTC	TRBJ2-7	TRBV5-1	.	.
CSVEGASGADEQFF	TGCAGCGTTGAAGGGGCTAGCGGGGCAGATGAGCAGTTCTTC	TRBJ2-1	TRBV29-1	.	TRBD2
CASTDDRGYEKLFF	TGCGCCAGCACGGACGACAGGGGATATGAAAAACTGTTTTTT	TRBJ1-4	TRBV5-1	.	TRBD1
CASSPSLGRSLEEQYF	TGTGCCAGCAGCCCCTCACTAGGCCGATCTCTAGAGGAGCAGTACTTC	TRBJ2-7	TRBV5-4	once	.
CASSFLRLAGGPGNEQFF	TGTGCCAGCAGCTTTTTGCGTCTAGCGGGGGGGCCGGGGAATGAGCAGTTCTTC	TRBJ2-1	TRBV11-2	.	TRBD2
CASSERSGWRTYEQYF	TGTGCCAGCAGCGAAAGGTCCGGCTGGCGGACCTACGAGCAGTACTTC	TRBJ2-7	TRBV7-6	.	.
CAWSVRGRPDSPLHF	TGTGCCTGGAGTGTACGCGGCCGCCCTGATTCACCCCTCCACTTT	TRBJ1-6	TRBV30	.	.
CASSHSYRGGNTIYF	TGTGCCAGCAGCCACTCTTACAGGGGGGGAAACACCATATATTTT	TRBJ1-3	TRBV3-1/TRBV3-2	.	TRBD1
CASSSQGAGVDTQYF	TGTGCCAGCAGCTCACAGGGGGCTGGGGTAGATACGCAGTATTTT	TRBJ2-3	TRBV5-4	.	TRBD1
CASSSTGTGYTF	TGTGCCAGCAGCTCTACGGGAACTGGCTACACCTTC	TRBJ1-2	TRBV28	.	.
CASSRGLGGLDTGELFF	TGTGCCAGTAGTAGAGGCCTAGGGGGATTGGACACCGGGGAGCTGTTTTTT	TRBJ2-2	TRBV19	once	.
CASSLSNRGSYTF	TGTGCCAGCAGTTTAAGTAACCGCGGGTCCTACACCTTC	TRBJ1-2	TRBV28	.	.
CASSEDLFSNEQFF	TGTGCCAGCAGTGAAGATCTCTTTTCCAATGAGCAGTTCTTC	TRBJ2-1	TRBV2	.	.
CASQNSGANVLTF	TGTGCCAGCCAGAACTCTGGGGCCAACGTCCTGACTTTC	TRBJ2-6	TRBV28	.	.
CASSPGTTSYNEQFF	TGTGCCAGCAGCCCGGGGACTACCTCCTACAATGAGCAGTTCTTC	TRBJ2-1	TRBV2	.	TRBD2
CASSLGENWGINSPLHF	TGTGCCAGCAGCTTAGGGGAAAATTGGGGAATTAATTCACCCCTCCACTTT	TRBJ1-6	TRBV5-8	.	.
CASTVPSSYEQYF	TGTGCCAGCACCGTCCCTAGCTCCTACGAGCAGTACTTC	TRBJ2-7	TRBV28	.	.
CASSLLAGTGELFF	TGTGCCAGCAGTTTACTAGCGGGAACCGGGGAGCTGTTTTTT	TRBJ2-2	TRBV27	.	TRBD2
CASSPQGWADTQYF	TGTGCCAGCTCACCCCAGGGCTGGGCAGATACGCAGTATTTT	TRBJ2-3	TRBV18	few	.
CASSLQGAGQPQHF	TGTGCCAGCAGCCTCCAGGGGGCTGGCCAGCCCCAGCATTTT	TRBJ1-5	TRBV7-2	.	TRBD1
CASSVWGSITGELFF	TGTGCCAGCAGTGTTTGGGGCTCGATCACCGGGGAGCTGTTTTTT	TRBJ2-2	TRBV2	.	.
CASSGNPGERGEQYF	TGTGCCAGCAGTGGAAATCCGGGTGAACGGGGCGAGCAGTACTTC	TRBJ2-7	TRBV27	.	.
CASSYQSGQGSQPQHF	TGCGCCAGCAGCTACCAAAGTGGACAGGGCTCTCAGCCCCAGCATTTT	TRBJ1-5	TRBV4-1	.	TRBD1
CASSRLAVTDTQYF	TGCGCCAGCAGCCGACTAGCGGTCACAGATACGCAGTATTTT	TRBJ2-3	TRBV5-1	.	TRBD2
CASSLTGKATDTQYF	TGCGCCAGCAGCTTGACGGGGAAAGCCACAGATACGCAGTATTTT	TRBJ2-3	TRBV5-1	.	.
CASSSTGEEKLFF	TGTGCCAGTAGTAGCACAGGGGAAGAAAAACTGTTTTTT	TRBJ1-4	TRBV19	once	TRBD1
CASSIRRQTGNTIYF	TGTGCCAGCAGCATACGACGACAGACTGGAAACACCATATATTTT	TRBJ1-3	TRBV7-2	.	.
CSASLQADTQYF	TGCAGTGCTAGTTTACAGGCAGATACGCAGTATTTT	TRBJ2-3	TRBV20-1	.	.
CASREEETGLHEQYF	TGTGCCAGCAGGGAAGAGGAGACAGGGCTGCACGAGCAGTACTTC	TRBJ2-7	TRBV5-4	.	TRBD1
CASGFGGSGVPDTQYF	TGTGCTAGTGGTTTTGGGGGTAGCGGGGTGCCAGATACGCAGTATTTT	TRBJ2-3	TRBV12-5	many	TRBD2